This T cell receptor (beta chain) was profiled in a study of OX40 agonist ivuxolimab in advanced cancers. CDR1 and CDR2 from the germline V gene are SGHNT and YYREEE (reference sequence). The CDR3 runs to 12 residues. V dropped 2 bases and J dropped 5 bases, with 6 bases sitting between them. Libraries were prepared by immunoSEQ multiplex PCR; TCRdb keeps only in-frame clonotypes and omits some of them. The table includes several thousand clones, around 90% detected once. The clonotype comes from an adult with an advanced solid tumor such as melanoma, head and neck, liver or kidney cancer. The input for sequencing was CD4+ or CD8+ T cells sorted from blood, taken in a trial of the OX40 agonist ivuxolimab. This chain links TRBV5-4 with TRBJ2-3; no clear D. The CDR3 DNA follows: TGTGCCAGCAGCTTAGGGAAAGATACGCAGTATTTT. This sequence encodes CASSLGKDTQYF.